Below, 5 T cell receptor beta chains from the same sample are listed, as sequenced in a study of ipilimumab plus nivolumab after autologous stem cell transplantation. TCRdb's table, derived via immunoSEQ multiplex PCR, lists solely in-frame clones and lacks some. The sample lists over 8,000 clones, 65% to 80% occurring once. Sequencing was performed on PBMCs, taken in a trial of ipilimumab plus nivolumab as post-transplant consolidation. Receptors originate from a female donor with multiple myeloma.

The chain uses TRBV27 and TRBJ2-7; no clear D gene. The length of the CDR3 is 13 residues. Per the germline V gene, CDR1 is MNHEY and CDR2 is SMNVEV (reference sequence). The V end was cut by 5 bases, the J end by 2 bases, with 10 bases between. CDR3 DNA sequence: TGTGCCAGCAGTCTTCCGGGTGCCTACGAGCAGTACTTC. Encoded protein: CASSLPGAYEQYF.

This chain uses TRBV7-3 with TRBJ2-7; D gene unclear. This CDR3 is 15 amino acids long. Germline V gene lookup returns CDR1 SGHTA and CDR2 FQGTGA. Trimming removed 2 bases at V and 0 bases at J, with 11 bases between. CDR3 nucleotide sequence: TGTGCCAGCAGCTTAGACAAAACTAACTCCTACGAGCAGTACTTC. Translated, it gives CASSLDKTNSYEQYF.

The chain links TRBV6-1 to TRBJ2-7; D is possibly TRBD2 (6 bases). Per germline, CDR1 MNHNS and CDR2 SASEGT. This CDR3 is built from 15 residues. V gave up 1 base and J gave up 4 bases, with 14 bases separating them. Here the CDR3 reads CASSEEAGIRYEQYF. Here the CDR3 DNA reads TGTGCCAGCAGTGAAGAGGCGGGAATTAGGTACGAGCAGTACTTC.

V usage is TRBV9 and J usage is TRBJ2-7; D may be TRBD1 (6 bases). There are 19 residues in the CDR3. V lost 3 bases and J lost 0, with 25 bases in between. Germline CDR1 SGDLS, CDR2 YYNGEE. The CDR3 protein is CASSDRTDNMPTTSYEQYF. In DNA, the CDR3 is TGTGCCAGCAGCGATCGGACAGATAATATGCCAACCACCTCCTACGAGCAGTACTTC.

The gene calls are TRBV19 and TRBJ2-1; D is ambiguous. Germline CDR1 and CDR2: LNHDA and SQIVND (reference sequence). Trimming cost V 2 bases and J 0 bases, with 11 bases left between them. The CDR3 covers 16 residues. The CDR3 DNA is TGTGCCAGTAGTATAAACTTAGGTCTCTCCTACAATGAGCAGTTCTTC. Protein: CASSINLGLSYNEQFF. Supplemented by reference TRBV19 and TRBJ2-1, the full variable domain reads DGGITQSPKYLFRKEGQNVTLSCEQNLNHDAMYWYRQDPGQGLRLIYYSQIVNDFQKGDIAEGYSVSREKKESFPLTVTSAQKNPTAFYLCASSINLGLSYNEQFFGPGTRLTVL.